Following are 13 T cell receptor beta chains from one sample sequenced in a study of siplizumab effects on memory and regulatory T cells. This table comes from immunoSEQ multiplex PCR, and its TCRdb copy is limited to in-frame clones, with some not included. The table lists roughly 92,000 clones, about 95% of them singletons. Sample: non-Treg CD4+ T cells sorted from blood. Receptor source: a human donor in good health.

V is TRBV6-4 and J is TRBJ2-1; no reliable D call. With 4 bases removed from V and 6 bases from J, the gap between germline ends came to 10 bases. Germline V gene data show CDR1 as MRHNA and CDR2 as SNTAGT. The CDR3 spans 13 residues. The CDR3 DNA follows: TGTGCCAGCAGTGGAGGACCGTCCAATGAGCAGTTCTTC. Translation: CASSGGPSNEQFF.

The V and J genes are TRBV28 and TRBJ1-1; the D is unclear. Trimming took 3 bases from V and 4 from J, leaving 6 bases between them. The CDR3 contains 12 residues. Germline V gene sequence: CDR1 MDHEN, CDR2 SYDVKM. CDR3 sequence (DNA): TGTGCCAGCAGTTTTTTATCCACTGAAGCTTTCTTT. Encoded protein: CASSFLSTEAFF. The full variable domain, in which reference TRBV28 and TRBJ1-1 provide the parts outside the CDR3, is DVKVTQSSRYLVKRTGEKVFLECVQDMDHENMFWYRQDPGLGLRLIYFSYDVKMKEKGDIPEGYSVSREKKERFSLILESASTNQTSMYLCASSFLSTEAFFGQGTRLTVV.

The J gene is TRBJ1-1, the V gene TRBV19; tentatively, D is TRBD1 (5 bases). V was shortened by 3 bases and J by 8 bases, with 13 bases between the two germline ends. CDR1 is LNHDA, CDR2 SQIVND, per germline (reference sequence). The CDR3 is 13 residues long. CDR3 coding DNA: TGTGCCAGTAGTATTATTTTTGGGGCCGAAGCTTTCTTT. Translation: CASSIIFGAEAFF.

This rearrangement joins TRBV2 to TRBJ2-1; either TRBD1 or TRBD2 may supply D (5 bases each). The CDR3 loop spans 15 amino acids. V was clipped by 3 bases and J by 10 bases, with 19 bases between them. From germline, CDR1 is SNHLY and CDR2 FYNNEI. CDR3 coding DNA: TGTGCCAGCAGTGAGTTGGACACCGAAACGGGGGAGCAGTTCTTC. This sequence encodes CASSELDTETGEQFF. Complete variable domain (other parts from reference TRBV2 and TRBJ2-1): EPEVTQTPSHQVTQMGQEVILRCVPISNHLYFYWYRQILGQKVEFLVSFYNNEISEKSEIFDDQFSVERPDGSNFTLKIRSTKLEDSAMYFCASSELDTETGEQFFGPGTRLTVL.

The chain joins TRBV28 to TRBJ2-4; 8 bases line up with TRBD2. Germline values: CDR1 MDHEN, CDR2 SYDVKM. This CDR3 contains 15 residues. Trimming took 8 bases from V and 2 from J; bases not matched to a gene: 8. CDR3 amino acids: CASCRGGRSKNIQYF. CDR3 bases: TGTGCCAGCTGCCGGGGGGGGCGCTCCAAAAACATTCAGTACTTC.

The rearrangement joins TRBV25-1 to TRBJ2-2, with 7 bases lining up with TRBD2. V dropped 2 bases and J dropped 3; count of bases not matched to a gene: 0. The CDR3 is 14 residues long. The germline V gene encodes CDR1 MGHDK and CDR2 SYGVNS. CDR3 amino acids: CASSEAGDTGELFF. In DNA, the CDR3 is TGTGCCAGCAGTGAAGCGGGAGACACCGGGGAGCTGTTTTTT. Combining the CDR3 with reference TRBV25-1 and TRBJ2-2 gives the whole variable domain EADIYQTPRYLVIGTGKKITLECSQTMGHDKMYWYQQDPGMELHLIHYSYGVNSTEKGDLSSESTVSRIRTEHFPLTLESARPSHTSQYLCASSEAGDTGELFFGEGSRLTVL.

The genes are TRBV30 and TRBJ1-2; possible D gene TRBD1, 5 bases. The V end was cut by 0 bases, the J end by 5 bases, with 19 bases between. This CDR3 is 16 amino acids long. The germline V gene encodes CDR1 GTSNPN and CDR2 SVGIG (reference sequence). The CDR3 DNA reads TGTGCCTGGAGTGTGGGATTCCGGGACGGCAGTTATGGCTACACCTTC. Amino acid sequence: CAWSVGFRDGSYGYTF.

The chain couples TRBV4-1 to TRBJ2-7; 7 bases are a match to TRBD2. This CDR3 has 16 residues. From germline, CDR1 is MGHRA and CDR2 YSYEKL. V was clipped by 1 base and J by 0 bases; unmatched bases: 6. In nucleotides, the CDR3 is TGCGCCAGCAGCCAAGTTCCCGGGAGGATCTCCTACGAGCAGTACTTC. Its translation is CASSQVPGRISYEQYF.

The V call is TRBV18, the J call TRBJ2-3, with 14 bases matching TRBD2. The CDR3 runs to 17 residues. CDR1 and CDR2 (germline): KGHSH, LQKENI. With V trimmed by 3 bases and J by 4 bases, 6 bases remained unmatched. The CDR3 here is CASSPTSGRALADTQYF. CDR3 sequence (DNA): TGTGCCAGCTCACCGACTAGCGGGAGGGCCCTCGCAGATACGCAGTATTTT.

Only one count was recorded for this clone. The chain carries TRBV27 and TRBJ2-7; weak D call: TRBD1 (5 bases). The germline V gene has CDR1 MNHEY and CDR2 SMNVEV (reference sequence). V was shortened by 3 bases and J by 4 bases, with 13 bases between the two germline ends. The CDR3 runs 14 residues. CDR3 sequence reads: CASSLRQTKYEQYF. The DNA of the CDR3 is TGTGCCAGCAGTTTGCGACAGACCAAATACGAGCAGTACTTC.

This chain joins TRBV27 and TRBJ1-1; 8 positions agree with TRBD1. Trimming at V came to 5 bases and at J to 6 bases, leaving 11 bases not matched to a gene. The CDR3 consists of 15 residues. Germline CDR1 is MNHEY and CDR2 is SMNVEV (reference sequence). CDR3 sequence reads: CASSPQGQGTAEAFF. In DNA form, the CDR3 reads TGTGCCAGCAGTCCCCAAGGACAGGGCACGGCTGAAGCTTTCTTT.

V gene TRBV7-9 combines with J gene TRBJ2-7, with D unresolved. In germline, CDR1 is SEHNR, CDR2 FQNEAQ (reference sequence). Trimming took 4 bases from V and 3 from J, leaving 13 bases between them. CDR3 size: 14 residues. The CDR3: CASSSLSRRYEQYF. The CDR3 region has the DNA TGTGCCAGCAGCTCCCTGTCCCGTCGCTACGAGCAGTACTTC.

The chain couples TRBV14 to TRBJ2-3; D might be TRBD2 (5 bases). Per the germline V gene, CDR1 is SGHDN and CDR2 is FVKESK. The CDR3 is 14 residues long. The V gene lost 1 base and the J gene lost 7 bases, with 12 bases spanning the gap. CDR3 nucleotides: TGTGCCAGCAGCCAAGCTACGGGGTGGAATACGCAGTATTTT. Protein product: CASSQATGWNTQYF.